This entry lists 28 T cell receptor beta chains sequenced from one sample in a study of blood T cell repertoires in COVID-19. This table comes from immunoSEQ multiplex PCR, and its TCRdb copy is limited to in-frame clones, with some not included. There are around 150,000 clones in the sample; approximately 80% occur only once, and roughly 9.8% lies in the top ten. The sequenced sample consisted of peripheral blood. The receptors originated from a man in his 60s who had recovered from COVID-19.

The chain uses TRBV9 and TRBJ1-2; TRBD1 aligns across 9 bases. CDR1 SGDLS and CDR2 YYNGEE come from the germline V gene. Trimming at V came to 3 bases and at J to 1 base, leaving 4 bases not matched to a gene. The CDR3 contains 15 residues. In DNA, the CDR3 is TGTGCCAGCAGCGCTTGGACAGGGGTTAACTATGGCTACACCTTC. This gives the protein CASSAWTGVNYGYTF. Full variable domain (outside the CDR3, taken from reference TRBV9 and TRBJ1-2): DSGVTQTPKHLITATGQRVTLRCSPRSGDLSVYWYQQSLDQGLQFLIQYYNGEERAKGNILERFSAQQFPDLHSELNLSSLELGDSALYFCASSAWTGVNYGYTFGSGTRLTVV.

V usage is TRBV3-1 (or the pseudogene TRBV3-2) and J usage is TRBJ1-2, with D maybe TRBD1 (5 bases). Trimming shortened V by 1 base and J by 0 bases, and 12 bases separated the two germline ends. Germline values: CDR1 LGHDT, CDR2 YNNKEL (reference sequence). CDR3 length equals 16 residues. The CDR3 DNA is TGTGCCAGCAGCCAAGGTCCAAGGGGCACTAACTATGGCTACACCTTC. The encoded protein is CASSQGPRGTNYGYTF.

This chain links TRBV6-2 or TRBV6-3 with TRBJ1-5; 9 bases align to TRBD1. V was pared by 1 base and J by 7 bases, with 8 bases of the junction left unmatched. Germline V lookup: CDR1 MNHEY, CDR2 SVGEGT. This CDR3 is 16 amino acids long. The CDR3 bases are TGTGCCAGCAGTTACTTCTACAGGGGGCGCGAACAGCCCCAGCATTTT. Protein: CASSYFYRGREQPQHF.

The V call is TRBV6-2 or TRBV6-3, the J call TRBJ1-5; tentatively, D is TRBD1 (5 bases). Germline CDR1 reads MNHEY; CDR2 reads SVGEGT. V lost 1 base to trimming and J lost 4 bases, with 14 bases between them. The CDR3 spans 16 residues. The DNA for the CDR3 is TGTGCCAGCAGTTACTTTGGGCAGGGAAGTAATCAGCCCCAGCATTTT. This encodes CASSYFGQGSNQPQHF.

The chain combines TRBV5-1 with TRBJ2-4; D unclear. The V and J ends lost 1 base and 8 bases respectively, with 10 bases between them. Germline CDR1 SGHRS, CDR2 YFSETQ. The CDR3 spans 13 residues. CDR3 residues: CASSLQSEDIQYF. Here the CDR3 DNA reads TGCGCCAGCAGCTTGCAGAGTGAGGACATTCAGTACTTC.

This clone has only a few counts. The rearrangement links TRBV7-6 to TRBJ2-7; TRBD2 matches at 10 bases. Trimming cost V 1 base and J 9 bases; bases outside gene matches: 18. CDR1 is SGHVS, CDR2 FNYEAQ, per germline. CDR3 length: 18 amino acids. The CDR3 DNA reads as TGTGCCAGCAGCTTAGGGTCCCCTCCTAGCGGGGGTCCCACTGGGCAGTACTTC. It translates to CASSLGSPPSGGPTGQYF.

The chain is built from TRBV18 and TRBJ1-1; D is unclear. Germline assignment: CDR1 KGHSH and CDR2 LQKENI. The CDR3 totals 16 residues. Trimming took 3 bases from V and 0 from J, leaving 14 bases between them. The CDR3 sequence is CASSPSPRSLNTEAFF. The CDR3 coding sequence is TGTGCCAGCTCACCGTCCCCCCGGAGTCTGAACACTGAAGCTTTCTTT.

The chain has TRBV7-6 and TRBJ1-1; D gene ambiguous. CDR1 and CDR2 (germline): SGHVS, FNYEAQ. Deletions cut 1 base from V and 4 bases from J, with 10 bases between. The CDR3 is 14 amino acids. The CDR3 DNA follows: TGTGCCAGCAGCTTAGGAGGGTGGGGCACTGAAGCTTTCTTT. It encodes CASSLGGWGTEAFF.

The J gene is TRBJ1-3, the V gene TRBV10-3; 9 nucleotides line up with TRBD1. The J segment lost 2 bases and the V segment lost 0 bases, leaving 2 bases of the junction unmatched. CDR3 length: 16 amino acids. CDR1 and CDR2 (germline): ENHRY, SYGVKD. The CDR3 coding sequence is TGTGCCATCAGTGAGTCGGACAGGGGAGCTGGAAACACCATATATTTT. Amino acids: CAISESDRGAGNTIYF.

The CDR3 loop is CASSLQGINTGELFF. In DNA, the CDR3 is TGTGCCAGCAGCTTACAGGGGATTAACACCGGGGAGCTGTTTTTT. The rearrangement links TRBV7-9 to TRBJ2-2; D may be TRBD1 (6 bases). This CDR3 comprises 15 residues. The germline V gene has CDR1 SEHNR and CDR2 FQNEAQ (reference sequence). The ends were cut back, 2 bases at V and 2 bases at J, with 9 bases in the middle.

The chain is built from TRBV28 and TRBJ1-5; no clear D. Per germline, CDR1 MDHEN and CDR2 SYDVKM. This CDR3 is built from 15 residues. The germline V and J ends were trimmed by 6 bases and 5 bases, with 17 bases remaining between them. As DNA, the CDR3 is TGTGCCAGCAGCCCCTGGACGGGGAGACATCAGCCCCAGCATTTT. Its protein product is CASSPWTGRHQPQHF. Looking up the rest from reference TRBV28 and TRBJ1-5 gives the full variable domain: DVKVTQSSRYLVKRTGEKVFLECVQDMDHENMFWYRQDPGLGLRLIYFSYDVKMKEKGDIPEGYSVSREKKERFSLILESASTNQTSMYLCASSPWTGRHQPQHFGDGTRLSIL.

In DNA form, the CDR3 reads TGTGCCAGCAGTTCAGAGGCGAGCGACAGCTACTTC. Translated, it gives CASSSEASDSYF. The rearrangement links TRBV21-1 to TRBJ2-5; the table's D gene call, TRBD1, was not cross checked with the DNA. TRBV21-1 is given as a pseudogene. The CDR3 contains 12 residues.

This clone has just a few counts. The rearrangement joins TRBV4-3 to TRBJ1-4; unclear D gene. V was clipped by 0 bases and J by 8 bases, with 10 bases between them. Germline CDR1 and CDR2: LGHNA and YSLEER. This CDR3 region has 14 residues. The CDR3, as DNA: TGCGCCAGCAGCCAAGAGACGCGGGCCGAAAAACTGTTTTTT. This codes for CASSQETRAEKLFF.

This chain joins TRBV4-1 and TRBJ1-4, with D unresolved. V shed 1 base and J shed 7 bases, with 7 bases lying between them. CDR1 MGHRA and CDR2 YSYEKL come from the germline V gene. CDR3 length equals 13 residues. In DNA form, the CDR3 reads TGCGCCAGCAGCCAAGCTTTCGGTGAAAAACTGTTTTTT. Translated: CASSQAFGEKLFF.

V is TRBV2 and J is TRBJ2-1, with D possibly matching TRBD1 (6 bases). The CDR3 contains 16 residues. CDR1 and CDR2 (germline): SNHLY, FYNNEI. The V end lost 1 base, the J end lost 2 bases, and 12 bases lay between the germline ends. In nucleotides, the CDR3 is TGTGCCAGCAGTGAAGAGGCCAGGGGTGCCTACAATGAGCAGTTCTTC. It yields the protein CASSEEARGAYNEQFF.

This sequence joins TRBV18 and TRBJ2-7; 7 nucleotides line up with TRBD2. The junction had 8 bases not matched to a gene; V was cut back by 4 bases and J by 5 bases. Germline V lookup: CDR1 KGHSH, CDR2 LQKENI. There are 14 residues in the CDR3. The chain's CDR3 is CASSLTVAGDEQYF. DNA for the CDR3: TGTGCCAGCTCACTGACCGTGGCGGGGGACGAGCAGTACTTC.

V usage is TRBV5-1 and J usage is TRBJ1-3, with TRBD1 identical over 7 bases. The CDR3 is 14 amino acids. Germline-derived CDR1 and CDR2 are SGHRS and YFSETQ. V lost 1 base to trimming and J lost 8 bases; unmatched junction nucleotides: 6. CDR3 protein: CASSLMTGRDTIYF. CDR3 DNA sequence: TGCGCCAGCAGCTTGATGACAGGGAGAGACACCATATATTTT.

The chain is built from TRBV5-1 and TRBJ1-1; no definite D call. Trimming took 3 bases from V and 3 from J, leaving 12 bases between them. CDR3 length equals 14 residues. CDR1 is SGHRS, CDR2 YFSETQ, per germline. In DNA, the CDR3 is TGCGCCAGCAGCTCGTCACAATTGGACACTGAAGCTTTCTTT. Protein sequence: CASSSSQLDTEAFF.

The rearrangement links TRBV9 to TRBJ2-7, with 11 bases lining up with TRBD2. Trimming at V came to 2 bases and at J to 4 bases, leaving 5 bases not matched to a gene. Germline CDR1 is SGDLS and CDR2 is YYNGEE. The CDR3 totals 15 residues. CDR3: CASSVGTSGPYEQYF. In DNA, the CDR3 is TGTGCCAGCAGCGTGGGGACTAGCGGCCCGTACGAGCAGTACTTC.

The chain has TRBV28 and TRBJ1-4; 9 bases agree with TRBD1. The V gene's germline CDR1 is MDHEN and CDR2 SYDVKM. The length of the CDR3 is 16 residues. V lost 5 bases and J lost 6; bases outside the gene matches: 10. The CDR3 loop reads CASSPPNRGLYEKLFF. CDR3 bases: TGTGCCAGCAGTCCGCCCAACAGGGGGCTGTATGAAAAACTGTTTTTT.

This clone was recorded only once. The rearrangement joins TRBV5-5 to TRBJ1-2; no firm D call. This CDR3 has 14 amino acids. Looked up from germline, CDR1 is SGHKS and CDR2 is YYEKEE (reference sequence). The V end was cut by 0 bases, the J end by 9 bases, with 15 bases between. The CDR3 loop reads CASSLENTFQSYTF. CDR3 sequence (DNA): TGTGCCAGCAGCTTGGAGAACACCTTTCAGAGCTACACCTTC.

The CDR3 DNA reads TGTGCCAGCAGCTTAAAGCCTAGCGGGGGGCGAATTGACAATGAGCAGTTCTTC. It translates to CASSLKPSGGRIDNEQFF. The genes are TRBV7-3 and TRBJ2-1; 11 bases map to TRBD2. V gave up 1 base and J gave up 5 bases; unmatched junction bases: 10. The length of the CDR3 is 18 residues. Germline V gene sequence: CDR1 SGHTA, CDR2 FQGTGA.

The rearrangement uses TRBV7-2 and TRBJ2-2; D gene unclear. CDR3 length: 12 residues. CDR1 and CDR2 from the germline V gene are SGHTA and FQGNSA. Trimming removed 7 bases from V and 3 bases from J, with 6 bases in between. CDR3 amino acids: CASNTYTGELFF. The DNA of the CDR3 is TGTGCCAGCAACACGTACACCGGGGAGCTGTTTTTT.

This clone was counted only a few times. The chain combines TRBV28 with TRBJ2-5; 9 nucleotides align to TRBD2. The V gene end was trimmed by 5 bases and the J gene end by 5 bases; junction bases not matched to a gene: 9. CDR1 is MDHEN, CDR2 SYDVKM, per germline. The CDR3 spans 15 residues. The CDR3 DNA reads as TGTGCCAGCAGTCTGGGACTAGCTAATTCGGAGACCCAGTACTTC. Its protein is CASSLGLANSETQYF.

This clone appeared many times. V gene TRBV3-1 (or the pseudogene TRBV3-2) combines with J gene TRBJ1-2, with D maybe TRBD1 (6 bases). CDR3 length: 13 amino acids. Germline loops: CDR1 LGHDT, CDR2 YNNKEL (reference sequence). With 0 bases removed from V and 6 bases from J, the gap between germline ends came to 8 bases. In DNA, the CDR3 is TGTGCCAGCAGCCAAGAGGGGGCGAATGGCTACACCTTC. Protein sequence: CASSQEGANGYTF.

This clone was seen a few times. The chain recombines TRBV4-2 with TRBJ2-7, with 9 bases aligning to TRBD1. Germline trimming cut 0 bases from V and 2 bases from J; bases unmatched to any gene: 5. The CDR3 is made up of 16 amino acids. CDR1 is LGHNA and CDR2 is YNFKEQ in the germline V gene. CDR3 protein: CASSQDIGDRAYEQYF. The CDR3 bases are TGTGCCAGCAGCCAAGATATTGGGGACAGGGCCTACGAGCAGTACTTC.

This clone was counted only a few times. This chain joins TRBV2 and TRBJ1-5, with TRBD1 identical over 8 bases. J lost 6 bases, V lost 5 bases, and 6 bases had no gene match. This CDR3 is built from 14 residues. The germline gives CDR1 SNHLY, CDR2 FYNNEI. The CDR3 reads CASSLDRERQPQHF. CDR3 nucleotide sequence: TGTGCCAGCAGTCTGGACAGGGAACGTCAGCCCCAGCATTTT. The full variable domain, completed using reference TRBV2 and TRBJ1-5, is EPEVTQTPSHQVTQMGQEVILRCVPISNHLYFYWYRQILGQKVEFLVSFYNNEISEKSEIFDDQFSVERPDGSNFTLKIRSTKLEDSAMYFCASSLDRERQPQHFGDGTRLSIL.

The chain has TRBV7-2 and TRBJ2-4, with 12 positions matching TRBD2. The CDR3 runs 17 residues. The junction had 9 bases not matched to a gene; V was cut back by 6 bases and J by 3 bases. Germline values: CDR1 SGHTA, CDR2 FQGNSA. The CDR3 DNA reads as TGTGCCAGCAGTTCGAGGACTAGCGGGGCTGTCAAAAACATTCAGTACTTC. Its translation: CASSSRTSGAVKNIQYF.